These 25 T cell receptor beta chains were all obtained from the same sample, sequenced in a study of blood T cell repertoires in COVID-19 (dated by TCRdb to 2018 to 2021). Libraries were built with the immunoSEQ multiplex PCR assay. This is the immuneACCESS table as TCRdb keeps it, with only in-frame sequences that have V and J called. A part of the clones is gone; compared with another copy, unresolved V genes explain less than half, and the rest is unexplained. Within this sample are roughly 240,000 clones, with about 91% of them counted one time only. Under 2.5% of the sample rests with the top ten. The sample consisted of PBMCs or T cells enriched from blood (not recorded which). Source of these receptors: a woman aged 40 to 50 with acute COVID-19.

As concerns this clone: Different DNA sequences within this sample yield the same CDR3. The chain combines TRBV2 with TRBJ1-1; TRBD1 agrees at 9 bases. The CDR3 loop spans 13 amino acids. V gave up 6 bases and J gave up 2 bases; unmatched junction bases: 1. From germline, CDR1 is SNHLY and CDR2 FYNNEI. The CDR3, as DNA: TGTGCCAGCAGGGGACAGGGAAACACTGAAGCTTTCTTT. Its translation: CASRGQGNTEAFF.

The chain has TRBV19 and TRBJ2-5, with D possibly TRBD2 on 5 matching bases. CDR1 is LNHDA and CDR2 is SQIVND in the germline V gene (reference sequence). This CDR3 spans 14 amino acids. V was cut by 5 bases and J by 3 bases, with 13 bases left in between. The CDR3 nucleotides are TGTGCCAGTAGTTCACCGCAGAGGGAAGAGACCCAGTACTTC. Translation: CASSSPQREETQYF. Together with reference TRBV19 and TRBJ2-5, the CDR3 gives the full variable domain: DGGITQSPKYLFRKEGQNVTLSCEQNLNHDAMYWYRQDPGQGLRLIYYSQIVNDFQKGDIAEGYSVSREKKESFPLTVTSAQKNPTAFYLCASSSPQREETQYFGPGTRLLVL.

The chain employs TRBV30 and TRBJ2-2; tentatively, D is TRBD2 (6 bases). The germline V gene encodes CDR1 GTSNPN and CDR2 SVGIG (reference sequence). CDR3 size: 14 residues. V lost 2 bases and J 7 bases, leaving 14 bases between the germline ends. In DNA form, the CDR3 reads TGTGCCTGGAGTCGCGGGAAAGGAAGCGGGGAGCTGTTTTTT. Protein product: CAWSRGKGSGELFF.

This chain connects TRBV19 to TRBJ1-5; tentatively, D is TRBD1 (5 bases). Trimming pared 3 bases from V and 3 bases from J, leaving 15 bases between. CDR3 size: 16 residues. Germline V lookup: CDR1 LNHDA, CDR2 SQIVND (reference sequence). The CDR3 coding sequence is TGTGCCAGTAGTATTTGGGGGGAACGGTCCAATCAGCCCCAGCATTTT. Encoded protein: CASSIWGERSNQPQHF. The entire variable domain, with the rest obtained from reference TRBV19 and TRBJ1-5, is as follows: DGGITQSPKYLFRKEGQNVTLSCEQNLNHDAMYWYRQDPGQGLRLIYYSQIVNDFQKGDIAEGYSVSREKKESFPLTVTSAQKNPTAFYLCASSIWGERSNQPQHFGDGTRLSIL.

V is TRBV6-5 and J is TRBJ1-5, with 7 bases fitting TRBD1. The germline gives CDR1 MNHEY, CDR2 SVGAGI. Trimming removed 9 bases from V and 2 bases from J; junction bases left unmatched: 7. CDR3 length: 14 residues. The CDR3 coding sequence is TGTGCCAGTGCAACAGGGGATGGCAATCAGCCCCAGCATTTT. Residues: CASATGDGNQPQHF.

This rearrangement joins TRBV11-2 to TRBJ2-1; 9 bases match TRBD2. This CDR3 is built from 16 residues. Losses at the gene ends were 0 bases for V and 8 bases for J; bases not matched to a gene: 8. Germline CDR1 is SGHAT and CDR2 is FQNNGV. In nucleotides, the CDR3 is TGTGCCAGCAGCTTAGATATAGCGGGAGAGGGTGATGAGCAGTTCTTC. Amino acids: CASSLDIAGEGDEQFF.

This CDR3 is CASSGIGGNQPQHF. The DNA for the CDR3 is TGTGCCAGCAGTGGGATCGGGGGCAATCAGCCCCAGCATTTT. The V and J genes are TRBV25-1 and TRBJ1-5; no firm D call. V was trimmed by 4 bases and J by 2 bases, leaving 9 bases between them. This CDR3 has 14 amino acids. From germline, CDR1 is MGHDK and CDR2 SYGVNS. Looking up the rest from reference TRBV25-1 and TRBJ1-5 gives the full variable domain: EADIYQTPRYLVIGTGKKITLECSQTMGHDKMYWYQQDPGMELHLIHYSYGVNSTEKGDLSSESTVSRIRTEHFPLTLESARPSHTSQYLCASSGIGGNQPQHFGDGTRLSIL.

The gene calls are TRBV5-4 and TRBJ1-1, with a weak D call TRBD1 (5 bases). The CDR3 runs 15 residues. CDR1 is SGHNT, CDR2 YYREEE, per germline (reference sequence). Trimming removed 0 bases at V and 4 bases at J, with 13 bases between. CDR3 amino acids: CASSLAIGGGTEAFF. The DNA of the CDR3 is TGTGCCAGCAGCTTGGCTATCGGGGGGGGCACTGAAGCTTTCTTT.

The J gene is TRBJ1-6, the V gene TRBV11-2; perhaps TRBD1 as D (6 bases). Deletions cut 0 bases from V and 9 bases from J, with 12 bases between. CDR3 length equals 15 residues. CDR1 is SGHAT and CDR2 is FQNNGV in the germline V gene. CDR3 in amino acids: CASSLEKTGSSPLHF. CDR3 in DNA: TGTGCCAGCAGCTTAGAAAAGACAGGATCTTCACCCCTCCACTTT.

The chain couples TRBV30 to TRBJ2-2; D perhaps matches TRBD2 (5 bases). This CDR3 is built from 13 residues. Germline values: CDR1 GTSNPN, CDR2 SVGIG (reference sequence). The ends were cut back, 5 bases at V and 1 base at J, with 8 bases in the middle. CDR3 loop: CAWCEGNTGELFF. The CDR3, as DNA: TGTGCCTGGTGCGAGGGGAACACCGGGGAGCTGTTTTTT.

The chain recombines TRBV5-1 with TRBJ2-2, with a weak D call TRBD2 (6 bases). The CDR3 loop spans 14 amino acids. V lost 4 bases and J lost 4, with 11 bases in between. The germline V gene encodes CDR1 SGHRS and CDR2 YFSETQ. The CDR3 loop reads CASSGGGPTGELFF. The CDR3 DNA reads as TGCGCCAGCAGCGGTGGAGGGCCCACCGGGGAGCTGTTTTTT.

This rearrangement joins TRBV24-1 to TRBJ1-2, with TRBD1 as a possible D gene (5 bases). The CDR3 contains 15 residues. Germline V gene data show CDR1 as KGHDR and CDR2 as SFDVKD. V lost 3 bases and J 6 bases, leaving 16 bases between the germline ends. The CDR3 DNA reads TGTGCCACCAGTGATCCGACAGCCTACCCCAATGGCTACACCTTC. Its protein product is CATSDPTAYPNGYTF.

This sequence joins TRBV7-6 and TRBJ1-4, with D tentatively TRBD1 (5 bases). Germline V CDR1 and CDR2: SGHVS, FNYEAQ. Trimming took 1 base from V and 0 from J, leaving 6 bases between them. This CDR3 has 15 amino acids. The CDR3 DNA reads TGTGCCAGCAGCTTAGGGACACCAACTAATGAAAAACTGTTTTTT. As protein: CASSLGTPTNEKLFF. Using reference TRBV7-6 and TRBJ1-4 for the parts outside the CDR3, the full variable domain is GAGVSQSPRYKVTKRGQDVALRCDPISGHVSLYWYRQALGQGPEFLTYFNYEAQQDKSGLPNDRFSAERPEGSISTLTIQRTEQRDSAMYRCASSLGTPTNEKLFFGSGTQLSVL.

The chain uses TRBV29-1 and TRBJ2-5, with 9 positions matching TRBD2. The CDR3 contains 14 residues. Germline V CDR1 and CDR2: SQVTM, ANQGSEA. J gave up 5 bases and V 5 bases, and 9 bases lay outside the gene matches. CDR3 bases: TGCAGCGTTAGCGCGGGAGGGCCGCAGGAGACCCAGTACTTC. Residues: CSVSAGGPQETQYF.

The V call is TRBV20-1, the J call TRBJ1-5; D gene ambiguous. This CDR3 comprises 12 residues. Per the germline V gene, CDR1 is DFQATT and CDR2 is SNEGSKA (reference sequence). V lost 3 bases and J lost 2, with 5 bases in between. The CDR3 loop is CSASFGNQPQHF. For the CDR3, the DNA is TGCAGTGCTAGTTTCGGCAATCAGCCCCAGCATTTT.

This rearrangement joins TRBV27 to TRBJ2-1, with 12 bases aligning to TRBD1. Trimming removed 5 bases from V and 4 bases from J; junction bases left unmatched: 21. This CDR3 contains 21 residues. Germline V gene lookup returns CDR1 MNHEY and CDR2 SMNVEV (reference sequence). The CDR3 reads CASSPPGQGAASGGPYNEQFF. CDR3 sequence (DNA): TGTGCCAGCAGTCCCCCGGGACAGGGGGCCGCTAGCGGGGGCCCATACAATGAGCAGTTCTTC.

This clone was observed once. This chain joins TRBV7-8 and TRBJ1-2; D uncertain. CDR1 and CDR2 (germline): SGHVS, FQNEAQ. The ends were cut back, 2 bases at V and 7 bases at J, with 8 bases in the middle. The CDR3 spans 12 residues. CDR3 bases: TGTGCCAGCAGCTTAAATCAGATTGGCTACACCTTC. It yields the protein CASSLNQIGYTF.

The genes are TRBV10-3 and TRBJ2-2; 12 positions match TRBD2. With V trimmed by 6 bases and J by 8 bases, 4 bases remained unmatched. Germline V gene data show CDR1 as ENHRY and CDR2 as SYGVKD. The CDR3 runs 14 residues. Here the CDR3 DNA reads TGTGCCATCAGGAGGACTAGCGGGATTGGGGAGCTGTTTTTT. It codes for CAIRRTSGIGELFF.

This clone was seen only once. J is TRBJ2-5 and V is TRBV5-4; 8 nucleotides line up with TRBD1. Trimming took 6 bases from V and 2 from J; bases not matched to a gene: 3. CDR1 is SGHNT, CDR2 YYREEE, per germline (reference sequence). The CDR3 covers 13 residues. The CDR3 DNA follows: TGTGCCAGCAAGGACAGGGCTCAAGAGACCCAGTACTTC. This translates into CASKDRAQETQYF.

The chain uses TRBV11-2 and TRBJ2-5, with D possibly being TRBD1 (5 bases). V lost 5 bases to trimming and J lost 2 bases, with 12 bases between them. In germline, CDR1 is SGHAT, CDR2 FQNNGV. The CDR3 loop spans 14 amino acids. The DNA of the CDR3 is TGTGCCAGCAGCCCCCGACAGAGACAAGAGACCCAGTACTTC. Translation gives CASSPRQRQETQYF.

V is TRBV6-2 or TRBV6-3 and J is TRBJ1-2; D is unclear. This CDR3 has 14 amino acids. V was cut by 0 bases and J by 2 bases, with 7 bases left in between. Germline V gene lookup returns CDR1 MNHEY and CDR2 SVGEGT. CDR3 protein: CASSYSRGNYGYTF. DNA for the CDR3: TGTGCCAGCAGTTACTCGCGGGGAAACTATGGCTACACCTTC.

J is TRBJ2-1 and V is TRBV5-4; 9 positions match TRBD1. The V and J ends lost 2 bases and 3 bases, in that order; junction bases with no gene match: 3. Per the germline V gene, CDR1 is SGHNT and CDR2 is YYREEE (reference sequence). The CDR3 sequence is 15 residues long. The CDR3, as DNA: TGTGCCAGCAGCTTTGGGGGACAGGGCTACAATGAGCAGTTCTTC. Residues: CASSFGGQGYNEQFF.

The V call is TRBV5-4, the J call TRBJ1-1; D possibly corresponds to TRBD1 (5 bases). The CDR3 is 13 residues long. Trimming removed 4 bases at V and 4 bases at J, with 11 bases between. Germline-derived CDR1 and CDR2 are SGHNT and YYREEE (reference sequence). CDR3 in amino acids: CASSGRGGTEAFF. CDR3 DNA: TGTGCCAGCAGCGGGAGGGGCGGCACTGAAGCTTTCTTT.

The chain links TRBV21-1 to TRBJ1-4; the listed D gene, TRBD1, was not tested against the DNA. TRBV21-1 is labeled a pseudogene. The CDR3 has 16 amino acids. The DNA of the CDR3 is TGTGCCAGCAGCAAGGGACAGGGTAGAGGTAATGAAAAACTGTTTTTT. This translates into CASSKGQGRGNEKLFF.

CDR3 nucleotides: TGTGCCAGCAGTTACTCACTAGCCGAGCGGGAGACCCAGTACTTC. Its translation is CASSYSLAERETQYF. The chain employs TRBV6-2 or TRBV6-3 and TRBJ2-5, with D maybe TRBD2 (6 bases). Trimming took 0 bases from V and 5 from J, leaving 13 bases between them. CDR3 length equals 15 residues. Looked up from germline, CDR1 is MNHEY and CDR2 is SVGEGT.